What follows are 2 T cell receptor beta chains derived from one specimen sequenced in a study of PD-1 blockade in classical Hodgkin lymphoma. All patients relapsed after autologous stem cell transplantation, and brentuximab vedotin exposure varied. TCRdb keeps only in-frame clones here, not all; method: immunoSEQ multiplex PCR. The sample has roughly 19,000 clones, roughly 84% seen once. The material sequenced was peripheral blood mononuclear cells (PBMCs), taken at baseline. These TCRs come from a human donor with classical Hodgkin lymphoma.

The rearrangement joins TRBV7-9 to TRBJ2-3; 10 nucleotides match TRBD2. Germline CDR1 SEHNR, CDR2 FQNEAQ (reference sequence). The CDR3 length is 18 residues. J was trimmed by 2 bases and V by 2 bases; bases with no gene match: 10. Here the CDR3 reads CASSLPTSGVPDTDTQYF. CDR3 DNA sequence: TGTGCCAGCAGCTTACCTACTAGCGGGGTCCCCGACACAGATACGCAGTATTTT.

This clone was seen only once. The chain has TRBV11-1 and TRBJ1-1; the D gene is possibly TRBD1 (5 bases). V was shortened by 3 bases and J by 1 base, with 6 bases between the two germline ends. The CDR3 spans 13 residues. CDR1 and CDR2 (germline): SGHAT, FQDESV (reference sequence). CDR3 in amino acids: CASSLTANTEAFF. For the CDR3, the DNA is TGTGCCAGCAGCTTGACAGCGAACACTGAAGCTTTCTTT. Based on the CDR3 plus reference TRBV11-1 and TRBJ1-1, the full variable domain is EAEVAQSPRYKITEKSQAVAFWCDPISGHATLYWYRQILGQGPELLVQFQDESVVDDSQLPKDRFSAERLKGVDSTLKIQPAELGDSAMYLCASSLTANTEAFFGQGTRLTVV.